The present entry profiles one T cell receptor (beta chain) with its context. The data are from a study of CD8+CD57+ T cells in acquired aplastic anemia. About the research overall: Sorted CD4+ and CD8+ cells yielded roughly 3.2 ug of DNA on average.

V lost 11 bases and J lost 1; bases outside the gene matches: 6. CDR1 and CDR2 (germline): KGHDR, SFDVKD. The CDR3 loop spans 13 amino acids. Genomic DNA served as template for TCR beta VDJ and CDR3 profiling. TCRdb fed the reads into MiXCR, producing one record per CDR3 protein. This table has approximately 270,000 distinct CDR3 sequences, about 56% appearing once. The sequenced sample was sorted CD4+, CD8+, or CD8+CD57+ T cells (not recorded which) from PBMCs. This sequence was found in a human donor with severe aplastic anemia or a healthy control (not recorded which). This chain uses TRBV24-1 with TRBJ2-7; 8 bases map to TRBD1. The CDR3 region is CASLGQGSYEQYF. CDR3 nucleotide sequence: TGTGCCAGTCTTGGACAGGGATCCTACGAGCAGTACTTC.